This TCR beta chain was sequenced for a study of OX40 agonist ivuxolimab in advanced cancers. Overall study context: Hepatocellular carcinoma, melanoma, renal cell or head and neck cancer occurred in dose-escalation patients. Three individuals attained partial responses, comprising one hepatocellular carcinoma case and two cutaneous melanoma cases.

TCRdb's copy holds only in-frame clones and misses some; the assay was immunoSEQ multiplex PCR. The table lists about 60,000 clones, more than 80% of them singletons, with around 14% in the top ten. CDR3 length equals 14 residues. V lost 5 bases and J 3 bases, leaving 14 bases between the germline ends. CDR1 SGHVS and CDR2 FNYEAQ come from the germline V gene. This TCR derives from an adult with an advanced solid tumor such as melanoma, head and neck, liver or kidney cancer. The sequences come from CD4+ or CD8+ T cells sorted from blood, collected in a trial of the OX40 agonist ivuxolimab. The chain has TRBV7-6 and TRBJ2-7; D is ambiguous. CDR3 DNA: TGTGCCAGCAGCCCCGGGCTAGATCGCTACGAGCAGTACTTC. This translates into CASSPGLDRYEQYF.